This TCR beta chain was observed in a study of blood T cell repertoires in COVID-19. Per the original data handling: Researchers report that nucleated cell counts were estimated from reference gene primer amplification. Sequenced by immunoSEQ multiplex PCR; TCRdb stores in-frame clones only, minus some. V and J calls and clone size are as listed in that table; D and trimming were resolved from the DNA. The sample lists 390,000 or so clones, 90% occurring once. Germline loops: CDR1 SGHDN, CDR2 FVKESK. The CDR3 is 12 amino acids. V shed 8 bases and J 8 bases; nucleotides not matched to a gene: 5. The clonotype was recovered from a young man with active or convalescent COVID-19. Material: peripheral blood. This sequence joins TRBV14 and TRBJ2-1, with 8 bases that match TRBD1. The CDR3 DNA is TGTGCCAGCGCACAGGGGGGCGATGAGCAGTTCTTC. This translates into CASAQGGDEQFF.